This TCR beta chain derives from a study of T cells expressing NK-cell markers. Study context: According to the study, TCR beta repertoires originated from sorted CD3+CD56+NKG2C+, CD3+CD56+NKG2C- and CD3+CD56-NKG2C+ T cells. The study sequenced eight donors, seven HCMV-seropositive and one seronegative.

TCRdb reprocessed the 5' RACE reads, with one entry per CDR3 protein and no DNA. This sample's clone table lists 130,000 to 150,000 distinct CDR3 sequences. This CDR3 is 19 amino acids long. The V gene's germline CDR1 is SEHNR and CDR2 FQNEAQ (reference sequence). The clonotype was recovered from a man aged 18 to 29 in good health. The rearrangement joins TRBV7-9 to TRBJ2-3; without DNA, the TCRdb call of TRBD2 cannot be checked. Input material: blood T cells: a sorted CD56 or NKG2C T cell subset, CD4+ or CD8+ T cells, or bulk PBMC T cells (not recorded which). This CDR3 reads CASSPPRGTSGRAPDTQYF.